These 20 T cell receptor beta chains were sequenced from one sample in a study of blood T cell repertoires in COVID-19. Measured with immunoSEQ multiplex PCR; TCRdb has only the in-frame clones, and not every one. This sample has hundreds of thousands of clones, with more than 75% found just once. Sequenced: PBMCs or T cells enriched from blood (not recorded which). The receptors here all came from an older woman in a cohort exposed to, infected with or recovered from COVID-19 (not recorded which).

This rearrangement joins TRBV18 to TRBJ2-1; 8 bases are a match to TRBD1. CDR3 length: 15 residues. V trimming: 6 bases; J trimming: 5 bases; junction bases outside the gene matches: 9. Germline V gene sequence: CDR1 KGHSH, CDR2 LQKENI. The CDR3 nucleotides are TGTGCCAGCTCTCTTATAGGACAGGGCGACAATGAGCAGTTCTTC. It specifies CASSLIGQGDNEQFF.

V and J are TRBV5-8 and TRBJ2-1; D perhaps matches TRBD2 (6 bases). The CDR3 spans 15 residues. Germline assignment: CDR1 SGHTS and CDR2 YDEGEE. Trimming pared 0 bases from V and 0 bases from J, leaving 7 bases between. CDR3 in amino acids: CASSLVGSSYNEQFF. The CDR3 DNA is TGTGCCAGCAGCTTGGTCGGGAGCTCCTACAATGAGCAGTTCTTC.

V and J are TRBV10-3 and TRBJ2-1; 10 nucleotides line up with TRBD2. The CDR3 runs to 17 residues. Trimming took 3 bases from V and 6 from J; bases not matched to a gene: 11. CDR1 ENHRY and CDR2 SYGVKD come from the germline V gene. The DNA for the CDR3 is TGTGCCATCAGTGAAAGGGCCGGGACTAGCGACTTCAATGAGCAGTTCTTC. It encodes CAISERAGTSDFNEQFF.

This chain joins TRBV21-1 and TRBJ1-3; the table's D gene call, TRBD1, was not cross checked with the DNA. TRBV21-1 is a pseudogene locus. This CDR3 is built from 13 residues. In DNA form, the CDR3 reads TGTGCCAGCAGCACGCGGACAGGAAACACCATATATTTT. It encodes CASSTRTGNTIYF.

This chain connects TRBV5-5 to TRBJ2-3, with 9 positions matching TRBD1. CDR3 length: 19 amino acids. V dropped 1 base and J dropped 7; count of bases not matched to a gene: 19. Germline CDR1 is SGHKS and CDR2 is YYEKEE (reference sequence). The CDR3 DNA is TGTGCCAGCAGCTTGAGGACAGGGGAGGACATGCGAGGGTCAAATACGCAGTATTTT. This codes for CASSLRTGEDMRGSNTQYF.

The rearrangement links TRBV7-9 to TRBJ2-1; TRBD2 agrees at 10 bases. Trimming at V came to 2 bases and at J to 5 bases, leaving 9 bases not matched to a gene. The CDR3 loop spans 17 amino acids. Germline CDR1 and CDR2: SEHNR and FQNEAQ (reference sequence). CDR3 residues: CASSLSKLAGENNEQFF. The CDR3 DNA reads TGTGCCAGCAGCTTAAGCAAGCTAGCGGGAGAAAACAATGAGCAGTTCTTC.

V usage is TRBV11-2 and J usage is TRBJ2-7, with D possibly TRBD1 on 5 matching bases. The germline gives CDR1 SGHAT, CDR2 FQNNGV. V was trimmed by 0 bases and J by 7 bases, leaving 10 bases between them. This CDR3 is built from 13 residues. The CDR3 DNA sequence: TGTGCCAGCAGCTTAGACAGGGTCAGGGAGCAGTACTTC. Translated, it gives CASSLDRVREQYF. The variable domain in full, completed from reference TRBV11-2 and TRBJ2-7, reads EAGVAQSPRYKIIEKRQSVAFWCNPISGHATLYWYQQILGQGPKLLIQFQNNGVVDDSQLPKDRFSAERLKGVDSTLKIQPAKLEDSAVYLCASSLDRVREQYFGPGTRLTVT.

A word on this clone: The sample has other DNA sequences that encode this CDR3 too. This chain links TRBV18 with TRBJ2-3; D possibly corresponds to TRBD2 (6 bases). The V end lost 2 bases, the J end lost 0 bases, and 6 bases lay between the germline ends. The CDR3 covers 14 residues. Germline CDR1 KGHSH, CDR2 LQKENI. The CDR3 is CASSPGTSTDTQYF. Here the CDR3 DNA reads TGTGCCAGCTCACCAGGGACTAGCACAGATACGCAGTATTTT.

CDR3 nucleotide sequence: TGCGCCAGCAGCTTGGAGAGGTCGGAAAACATTCAGTACTTC. It is translated as CASSLERSENIQYF. The chain employs TRBV5-1 and TRBJ2-4, with no clear D. Germline V gene lookup returns CDR1 SGHRS and CDR2 YFSETQ. CDR3 length: 14 amino acids. Trimming shortened V by 0 bases and J by 5 bases, and 9 bases separated the two germline ends.

The rearrangement joins TRBV28 to TRBJ2-1, with 13 bases lining up with TRBD2. CDR1 and CDR2 from the germline V gene are MDHEN and SYDVKM. The CDR3 has 16 amino acids. V lost 4 bases, J lost 7 bases, and 7 bases stayed unmatched. The CDR3 region has the DNA TGTGCCAGCAGTTCCGCGACTAGCGGGAGGTGGAATGAGCAGTTCTTC. Translation gives CASSSATSGRWNEQFF.

The chain links TRBV29-1 to TRBJ2-1; 8 bases agree with TRBD2. CDR1 and CDR2 (germline): SQVTM, ANQGSEA. The CDR3 spans 15 residues. The ends lost 5 bases at V and 7 bases at J; junction bases unmatched: 13. The CDR3 DNA follows: TGCAGCGTTCGGCGGAGCGGGACGGGGGGGAATGAGCAGTTCTTC. Its protein is CSVRRSGTGGNEQFF.

To note about this clone: In the same sample, other DNA sequences code for this CDR3. The V call is TRBV18, the J call TRBJ2-5; D possibly corresponds to TRBD1 (6 bases). In germline, CDR1 is KGHSH, CDR2 LQKENI. Trimming removed 6 bases at V and 2 bases at J, with 16 bases between. This CDR3 has 15 amino acids. This CDR3 is CASSPPMGAQETQYF. Written as DNA, the CDR3 is TGTGCCAGCTCGCCGCCGATGGGGGCGCAAGAGACCCAGTACTTC. Looking up the rest from reference TRBV18 and TRBJ2-5 gives the full variable domain: NAGVMQNPRHLVRRRGQEARLRCSPMKGHSHVYWYRQLPEEGLKFMVYLQKENIIDESGMPKERFSAEFPKEGPSILRIQQVVRGDSAAYFCASSPPMGAQETQYFGPGTRLLVL.

The chain links TRBV10-2 to TRBJ1-3; D is undetermined. The CDR3 is 15 amino acids. Trimming pared 0 bases from V and 2 bases from J, leaving 8 bases between. The germline gives CDR1 WSHSY, CDR2 SAAADI. CDR3 amino acids: CASSESRRAGNTIYF. The CDR3 DNA is TGCGCCAGCAGTGAGTCACGGCGGGCTGGAAACACCATATATTTT.

The V and J genes are TRBV7-9 and TRBJ2-1; 12 bases match TRBD2. The germline CDR1 and CDR2 sequences are SEHNR and FQNEAQ (reference sequence). The CDR3 consists of 16 residues. V was pared by 5 bases and J by 8 bases, with 10 bases of the junction left unmatched. The CDR3 here is CASSHDRTSGMDEQFF. The CDR3 DNA follows: TGTGCCAGCAGCCATGATCGGACTAGCGGGATGGATGAGCAGTTCTTC.

Written as DNA, the CDR3 is TGTGCCAGCAGTGACACCGGCGGGAACAATGAGCAGTTCTTC. Its protein is CASSDTGGNNEQFF. V gene TRBV2 combines with J gene TRBJ2-1; the D gene is possibly TRBD2 (6 bases). Germline-derived CDR1 and CDR2 are SNHLY and FYNNEI. With 3 bases removed from V and 5 bases from J, the gap between germline ends came to 11 bases. The CDR3 runs to 14 residues.

This chain joins TRBV5-1 and TRBJ2-7; 7 bases map to TRBD1. Germline CDR1 reads SGHRS; CDR2 reads YFSETQ. The ends lost 0 bases at V and 6 bases at J; junction bases unmatched: 9. CDR3 size: 15 residues. This CDR3 is CASSLGAGGMGEQYF. Here the CDR3 DNA reads TGCGCCAGCAGCTTGGGAGCAGGGGGTATGGGCGAGCAGTACTTC.

This chain links TRBV11-2 with TRBJ1-2; no reliable D call. This CDR3 spans 11 amino acids. Germline CDR1 and CDR2: SGHAT and FQNNGV. V was cut by 5 bases and J by 14 bases, with 15 bases left in between. CDR3 DNA: TGTGCCAGCAGCCCCGGGTCTCGCCTTACCTTC. Translation: CASSPGSRLTF. The full variable domain, its missing parts supplied by reference TRBV11-2 and TRBJ1-2, is EAGVAQSPRYKIIEKRQSVAFWCNPISGHATLYWYQQILGQGPKLLIQFQNNGVVDDSQLPKDRFSAERLKGVDSTLKIQPAKLEDSAVYLCASSPGSRLTFGSGTRLTVV.

The chain employs TRBV28 and TRBJ2-5; 11 bases map to TRBD1. The CDR3 has 13 amino acids. CDR1 is MDHEN, CDR2 SYDVKM, per germline. V lost 8 bases, J lost 4 bases, and 3 bases stayed unmatched. As DNA, the CDR3 is TGTGCCAGCGGGGGACAGGGGGTAGAGACCCAGTACTTC. Its protein product is CASGGQGVETQYF.

The DNA for the CDR3 is TGTGCCAGCAGCTCGGGGACAGGACACTATGGCTACACCTTC. This translates into CASSSGTGHYGYTF. The chain links TRBV9 to TRBJ1-2, with TRBD1 matching over 8 bases. The germline gives CDR1 SGDLS, CDR2 YYNGEE. This CDR3 is 14 amino acids long. The trim removed 4 bases at V and 3 bases at J, leaving 5 bases unmatched.

The chain joins TRBV11-2 to TRBJ2-6, with D hard to call. The CDR3 has 14 amino acids. Germline CDR1 reads SGHAT; CDR2 reads FQNNGV. V was shortened by 11 bases and J by 1 base, with 12 bases between the two germline ends. The CDR3 DNA sequence: TGTGCCCTAAAAGTATGGTCTGGGGCCAACGTCCTGACTTTC. It yields the protein CALKVWSGANVLTF.